Following are 20 T cell receptor beta chains from one sample sequenced in a study of blood T cell repertoires in COVID-19. The protocol was immunoSEQ multiplex PCR, while the TCRdb copy is restricted to in-frame clones and leaves out a portion. Counted here are 220,000 or so clones, roughly 88% occurring once; the ten biggest clones make up roughly 14%. Sequences were obtained from PBMCs or T cells enriched from blood (not recorded which). These receptors were obtained from a woman aged 50 to 65 with acute COVID-19.

This chain joins TRBV5-1 and TRBJ1-1, with a tentative D call TRBD1 (5 bases). V dropped 0 bases and J dropped 4 bases, with 7 bases sitting between them. The CDR3 length is 13 residues. CDR1 is SGHRS, CDR2 YFSETQ, per germline. CDR3 residues: CASSLVQGTEAFF. CDR3 coding DNA: TGCGCCAGCAGCTTGGTGCAGGGCACTGAAGCTTTCTTT.

This clone was seen a handful of times. The chain combines TRBV11-3 with TRBJ2-5, with D maybe TRBD2 (5 bases). Germline-derived CDR1 and CDR2 are SGHNT and YENEEA. The CDR3 length is 15 residues. The V gene lost 1 base and the J gene lost 5 bases, with 14 bases spanning the gap. The CDR3 coding sequence is TGTGCCAGCAGCTTAGGATCGCGGACTGGGGAGACCCAGTACTTC. This translates into CASSLGSRTGETQYF.

This clone was seen once. This rearrangement joins TRBV5-1 to TRBJ1-1; D is undetermined. CDR1 and CDR2 (germline): SGHRS, YFSETQ. The CDR3 totals 12 residues. Trimming cost V 3 bases and J 4 bases, with 7 bases left between them. The CDR3 coding sequence is TGCGCCAGCAGCTATCGGGGCACTGAAGCTTTCTTT. Encoded protein: CASSYRGTEAFF.

The chain combines TRBV5-1 with TRBJ2-7, with TRBD1 matching over 9 bases. From germline, CDR1 is SGHRS and CDR2 YFSETQ. The CDR3 contains 16 residues. Trimming removed 4 bases from V and 6 bases from J; junction bases left unmatched: 14. CDR3 DNA: TGCGCCAGCAGCCATAATCCGGGACAGGGTGGATCCGAGCAGTACTTC. Translation gives CASSHNPGQGGSEQYF.

The chain has TRBV7-3 and TRBJ2-3; 16 bases align to TRBD2. CDR1 is SGHTA and CDR2 is FQGTGA in the germline V gene. The V gene end was trimmed by 8 bases and the J gene end by 0 bases; junction bases not matched to a gene: 17. The CDR3 extends over 21 amino acids. Here the CDR3 reads CASAAPTGTSGRGGSTDTQYF. The CDR3 region has the DNA TGTGCCAGCGCCGCCCCAACCGGGACTAGCGGGAGGGGGGGCAGCACAGATACGCAGTATTTT.

This sequence joins TRBV29-1 and TRBJ2-7; 11 nucleotides align to TRBD2. CDR1 is SQVTM, CDR2 ANQGSEA, per germline. V lost 2 bases, J lost 3 bases, and 6 bases stayed unmatched. CDR3 size: 15 residues. The CDR3 protein is CSVEFVLAGVYEQYF. CDR3 coding DNA: TGCAGCGTTGAATTTGTACTAGCGGGAGTCTACGAGCAGTACTTC.

The chain has TRBV5-4 and TRBJ2-1; 8 bases match TRBD2. Trimming took 3 bases from V and 8 from J; bases not matched to a gene: 7. The germline gives CDR1 SGHNT, CDR2 YYREEE (reference sequence). CDR3 length: 14 amino acids. CDR3 DNA: TGTGCCAGCAGCTCTAAGCGGGAGTCTGATGAGCAGTTCTTC. Translation: CASSSKRESDEQFF. Supplemented by reference TRBV5-4 and TRBJ2-1, the full variable domain reads ETGVTQSPTHLIKTRGQQVTLRCSSQSGHNTVSWYQQALGQGPQFIFQYYREEENGRGNFPPRFSGLQFPNYSSELNVNALELDDSALYLCASSSKRESDEQFFGPGTRLTVL.

CDR3 sequence: CSASSAREQFF. CDR3 DNA sequence: TGCAGTGCCTCTAGCGCCCGTGAGCAGTTCTTC. The chain carries TRBV20-1 and TRBJ2-1, with D possibly being TRBD2 (6 bases). V gave up 6 bases and J gave up 9 bases, with 12 bases separating them. This CDR3 contains 11 residues. Germline V CDR1 and CDR2: DFQATT, SNEGSKA (reference sequence).

Points on this clone: It is unclear where the CDR3 begins or ends on the DNA, so no DNA is shown, and the CDR3 is as TCRdb lists it. Additional DNA sequences in this sample encode the identical CDR3. This chain joins TRBV28 and TRBJ2-3; the table's D call, TRBD1, was not checked against the DNA. Per germline, CDR1 MDHEN and CDR2 SYDVKM. The CDR3 has 14 amino acids, counting both end residues. Here the CDR3 reads CASSFLAGTDTQYF.

The chain couples TRBV27 to TRBJ1-2; TRBD1 agrees at 9 bases. V shed 1 base, J shed 4 bases, and the junction held 7 bases outside the gene matches. Germline CDR1 is MNHEY and CDR2 is SMNVEV (reference sequence). The CDR3 length is 16 residues. CDR3 sequence: CASSLYGQGRAYGYTF. Written as DNA, the CDR3 is TGTGCCAGCAGTTTATATGGACAGGGGAGGGCCTATGGCTACACCTTC.

CDR3 sequence (DNA): TGTGCCAGCAGCCCGGGACAGGGGGCGGGGAGGAGCACAGATACGCAGTATTTT. Protein product: CASSPGQGAGRSTDTQYF. The V and J genes are TRBV3-1 (or the pseudogene TRBV3-2) and TRBJ2-3; 12 nucleotides agree with TRBD1. Losses at the gene ends were 4 bases for V and 0 bases for J; bases not matched to a gene: 8. CDR1 and CDR2 from the germline V gene are LGHDT and YNNKEL (reference sequence). This CDR3 has 18 residues.

The rearrangement joins TRBV5-1 to TRBJ2-1; 10 nucleotides agree with TRBD1. The CDR3 spans 16 residues. The V gene end was trimmed by 4 bases and the J gene end by 0 bases; junction bases not matched to a gene: 4. Germline CDR1 is SGHRS and CDR2 is YFSETQ. CDR3 bases: TGCGCCAGCAGCCCAGGACAGGGGGGCTCCTACAATGAGCAGTTCTTC. Translation gives CASSPGQGGSYNEQFF.

The chain carries TRBV2 and TRBJ1-4, with D maybe TRBD1 (5 bases). The CDR3 loop spans 14 amino acids. CDR1 and CDR2 from the germline V gene are SNHLY and FYNNEI. The V end lost 0 bases, the J end lost 8 bases, and 10 bases lay between the germline ends. The CDR3 DNA sequence: TGTGCCAGCAGTGAAGCGGGACTCGGGGAAAAACTGTTTTTT. It is translated as CASSEAGLGEKLFF.

This chain connects TRBV7-9 to TRBJ1-1; D not certain. The CDR3 is 13 amino acids. Trimming took off 5 bases at V and 1 base at J, with 8 bases between the two ends. Germline V lookup: CDR1 SEHNR, CDR2 FQNEAQ (reference sequence). The DNA for the CDR3 is TGTGCCAGCAGCCCAAGACAGAACACTGAAGCTTTCTTT. Translation: CASSPRQNTEAFF.

The V gene is TRBV27, the J gene TRBJ2-1; tentative D call: TRBD2 (6 bases). Germline lookup yields CDR1 MNHEY and CDR2 SMNVEV (reference sequence). V was shortened by 2 bases and J by 3 bases, with 14 bases between the two germline ends. This CDR3 has 16 amino acids. The CDR3 loop reads CASSLRAGTYYNEQFF. The CDR3 nucleotides read TGTGCCAGCAGTTTACGGGCGGGAACCTACTACAATGAGCAGTTCTTC.

The gene calls are TRBV7-2 and TRBJ2-5; TRBD2 agrees at 9 bases. Germline V gives CDR1 SGHTA, CDR2 FQGNSA. CDR3 length: 16 amino acids. V was clipped by 1 base and J by 3 bases; unmatched bases: 6. The CDR3 DNA follows: TGTGCCAGCAGCTTAGTATGGGCTAGCGGGAAAGAGACCCAGTACTTC. This encodes CASSLVWASGKETQYF.

J is TRBJ1-1 and V is TRBV5-1, with 7 nucleotides matching TRBD1. Germline values: CDR1 SGHRS, CDR2 YFSETQ. V was pared by 4 bases and J by 6 bases, with 6 bases of the junction left unmatched. This CDR3 is 13 amino acids long. Written as DNA, the CDR3 is TGCGCCAGCAGCCAACAGGGGATCGCTGAAGCTTTCTTT. It yields the protein CASSQQGIAEAFF.

This chain connects TRBV10-3 to TRBJ1-6; perhaps TRBD1 as D (5 bases). Germline V lookup: CDR1 ENHRY, CDR2 SYGVKD. There are 13 residues in the CDR3. V was cut by 10 bases and J by 10 bases, with 17 bases left in between. As DNA, the CDR3 is TGTGCCAGTAACGGGGGTGGTACATCACCCCTCCACTTT. Encoded protein: CASNGGGTSPLHF.

The chain uses TRBV28 and TRBJ2-7; TRBD2 aligns across 11 bases. V shed 5 bases and J 3 bases; nucleotides not matched to a gene: 9. Per the germline V gene, CDR1 is MDHEN and CDR2 is SYDVKM. CDR3 length equals 16 residues. CDR3: CASSHSGTSGFYEQYF. The CDR3 nucleotides read TGTGCCAGCAGTCACTCCGGGACTAGCGGATTCTACGAGCAGTACTTC.

The chain has TRBV27 and TRBJ1-2, with 9 bases that match TRBD1. This CDR3 has 23 residues. The trim removed 3 bases at V and 1 base at J, leaving 27 bases unmatched. Germline V gene sequence: CDR1 MNHEY, CDR2 SMNVEV (reference sequence). Written as DNA, the CDR3 is TGTGCCAGCAGTTTCGACAGGGGGTTAAGGTGCCTTGTGGTATGTTCCTTTAACTATGGCTACACCTTC. This codes for CASSFDRGLRCLVVCSFNYGYTF.